A single T cell receptor beta chain is shown here with its context. Its antigen is unidentified. The sample comes from a study of beta chain features in type 1 diabetes. Study background: Age, gender, cell numbers and subset yield matched between patients and controls.

CDR1 and CDR2 (germline): SGHKS, YYEKEE (reference sequence). Deletions cut 0 bases from V and 4 bases from J, with 8 bases between. The CDR3 extends over 14 amino acids. Broader study findings: Type 1 diabetes patients showed a moderate but significant shortening of TCRB CDR3s in all four CD4+ subsets.

The authors reverse transcribed all of the isolated RNA, so sequencing captured expressed TCRB transcripts. The protocol was immunoSEQ multiplex PCR, while the TCRdb copy is restricted to in-frame clones and leaves out a portion. The profile shows hundreds of thousands of clones, more than 12% of them singletons. The rearrangement uses TRBV5-5 and TRBJ1-5; D is undetermined. Sequencing was done on a sample of naive CD4+ T cells from blood. The clonotype originates from a man aged 18-30 years with type 1 diabetes. The CDR3 DNA sequence: TGTGCCAGCAGCTTGGGGGCCAAGAATCAGCCCCAGCATTTT. This encodes CASSLGAKNQPQHF.